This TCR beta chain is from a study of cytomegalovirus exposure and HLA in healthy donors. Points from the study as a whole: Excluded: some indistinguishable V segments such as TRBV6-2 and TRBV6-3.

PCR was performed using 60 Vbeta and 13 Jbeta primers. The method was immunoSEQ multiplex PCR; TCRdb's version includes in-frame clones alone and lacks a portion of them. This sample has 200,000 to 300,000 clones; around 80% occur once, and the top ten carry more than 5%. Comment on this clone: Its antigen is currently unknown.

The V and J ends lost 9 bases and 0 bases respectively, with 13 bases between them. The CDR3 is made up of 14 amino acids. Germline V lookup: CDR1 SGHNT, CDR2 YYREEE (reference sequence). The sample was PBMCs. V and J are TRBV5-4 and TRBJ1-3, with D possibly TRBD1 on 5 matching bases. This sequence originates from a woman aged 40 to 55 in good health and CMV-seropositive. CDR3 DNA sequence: TGTGCCACCAGGGCCGACAGCTCTGGAAACACCATATATTTT. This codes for CATRADSSGNTIYF.